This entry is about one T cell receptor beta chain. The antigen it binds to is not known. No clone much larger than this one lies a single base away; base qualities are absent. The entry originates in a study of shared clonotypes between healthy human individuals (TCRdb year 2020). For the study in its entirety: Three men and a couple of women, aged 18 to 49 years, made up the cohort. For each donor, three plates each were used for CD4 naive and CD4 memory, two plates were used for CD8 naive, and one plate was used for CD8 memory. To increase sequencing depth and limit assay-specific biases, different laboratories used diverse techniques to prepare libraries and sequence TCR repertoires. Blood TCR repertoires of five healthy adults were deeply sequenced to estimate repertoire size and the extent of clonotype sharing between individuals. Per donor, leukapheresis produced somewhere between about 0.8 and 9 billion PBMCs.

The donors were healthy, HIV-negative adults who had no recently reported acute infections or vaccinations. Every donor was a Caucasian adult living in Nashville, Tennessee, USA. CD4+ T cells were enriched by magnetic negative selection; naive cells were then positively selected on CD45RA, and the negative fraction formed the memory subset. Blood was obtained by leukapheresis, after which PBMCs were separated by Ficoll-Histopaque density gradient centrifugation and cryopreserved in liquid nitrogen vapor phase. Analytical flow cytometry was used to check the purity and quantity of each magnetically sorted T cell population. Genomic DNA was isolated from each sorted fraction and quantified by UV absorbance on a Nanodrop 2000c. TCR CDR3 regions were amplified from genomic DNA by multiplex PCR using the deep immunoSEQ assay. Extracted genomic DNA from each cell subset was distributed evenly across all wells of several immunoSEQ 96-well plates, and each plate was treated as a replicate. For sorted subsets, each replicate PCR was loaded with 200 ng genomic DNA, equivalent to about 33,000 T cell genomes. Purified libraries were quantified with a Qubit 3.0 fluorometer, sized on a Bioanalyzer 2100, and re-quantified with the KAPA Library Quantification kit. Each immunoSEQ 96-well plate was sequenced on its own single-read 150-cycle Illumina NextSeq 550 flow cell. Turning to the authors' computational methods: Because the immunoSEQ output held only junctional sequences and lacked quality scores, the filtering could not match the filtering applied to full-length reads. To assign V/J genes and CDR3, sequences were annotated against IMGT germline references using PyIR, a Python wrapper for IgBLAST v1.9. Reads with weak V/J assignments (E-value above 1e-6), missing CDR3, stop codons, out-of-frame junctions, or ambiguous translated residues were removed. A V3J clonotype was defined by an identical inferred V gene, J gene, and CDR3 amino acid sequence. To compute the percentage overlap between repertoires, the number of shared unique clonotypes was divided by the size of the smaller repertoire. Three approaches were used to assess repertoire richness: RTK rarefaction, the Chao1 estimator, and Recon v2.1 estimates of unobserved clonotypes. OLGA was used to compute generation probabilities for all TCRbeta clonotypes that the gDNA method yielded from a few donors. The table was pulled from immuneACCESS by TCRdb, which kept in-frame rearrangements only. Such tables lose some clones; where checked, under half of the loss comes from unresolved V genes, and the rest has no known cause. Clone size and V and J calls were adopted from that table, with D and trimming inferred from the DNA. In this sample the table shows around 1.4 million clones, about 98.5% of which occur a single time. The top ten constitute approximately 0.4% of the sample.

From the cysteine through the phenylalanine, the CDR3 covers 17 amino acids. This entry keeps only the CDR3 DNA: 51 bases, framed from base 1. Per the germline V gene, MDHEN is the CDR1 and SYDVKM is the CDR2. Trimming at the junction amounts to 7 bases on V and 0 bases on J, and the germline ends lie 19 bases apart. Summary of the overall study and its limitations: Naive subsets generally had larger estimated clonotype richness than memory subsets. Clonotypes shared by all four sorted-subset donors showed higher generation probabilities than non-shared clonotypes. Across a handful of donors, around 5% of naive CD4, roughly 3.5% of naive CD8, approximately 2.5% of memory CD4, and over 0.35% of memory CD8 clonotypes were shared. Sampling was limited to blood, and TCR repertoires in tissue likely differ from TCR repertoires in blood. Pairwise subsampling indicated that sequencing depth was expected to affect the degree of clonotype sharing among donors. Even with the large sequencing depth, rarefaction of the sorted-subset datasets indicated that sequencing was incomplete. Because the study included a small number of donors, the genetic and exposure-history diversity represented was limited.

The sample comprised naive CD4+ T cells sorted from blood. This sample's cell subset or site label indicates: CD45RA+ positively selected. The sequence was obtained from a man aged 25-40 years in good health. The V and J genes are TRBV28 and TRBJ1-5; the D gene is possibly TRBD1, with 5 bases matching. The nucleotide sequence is TGTGCCAGCACCCCTCGGAAGGGGTCCTATAGCAATCAGCCCCAGCATTTT. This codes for CASTPRKGSYSNQPQHF.